This record concerns one T cell receptor (beta chain) sequence. A much larger clone is a single base away; this may be a read error. This record comes from a study of tumor-infiltrating lymphocytes in primary liver carcinoma. The wider study: Tumors, staged T1-T3 N0M0, spanned 4.2 to 10 cm. The yield of productive TCRbeta reads per sample was roughly 3.5 to 7.13 million and was similar across tissue types.

From about 490 ng of total RNA, TCR beta-specific cDNA was reverse-transcribed using a constant-region primer. Three-round nested multiplex PCR performed with slightly modified ARM-PCR produced the TCR beta libraries. Researchers ran the first two PCR rounds for roughly 10 cycles each with TRBV1-TRBV30 forward primers and a C-beta reverse primer. TCRdb reprocessed the multiplex PCR reads via MiXCR and lists one record per CDR3 protein. The sample carries approximately 210,000 distinct CDR3 sequences, about 65% recorded once. RNA isolated from unsorted whole blood supplied the blood RNA, with germline DNA also extracted. The CDR3 runs 13 residues. The germline V gene encodes CDR1 SQVTM and CDR2 ANQGSEA.

The chain joins TRBV29-1 to TRBJ2-5; 8 bases match TRBD1. The sequenced material came from peripheral blood. The clonotype originates from a woman in her fifties or sixties with primary liver carcinoma and hepatitis B virus infection. In nucleotides, the CDR3 is TGCAGCGTTGAGTGGACAGGGCGAGAGACCAAGTACTTC. Its translation: CSVEWTGRETKYF.